The 27 T cell receptor beta chains below come from one sample, sequenced in a study of T cell responses to AZD1222 COVID-19 vaccine. The repertoire was sequenced with immunoSEQ multiplex PCR; TCRdb's copy has only in-frame clones and lacks some. The sample includes 100,000 to 120,000 clones, around 80% of them seen just once. Specimen: peripheral blood, collected on day 0 of AZD1222 vaccination. These receptors originate from an adult in good health.

V is TRBV4-3 and J is TRBJ1-2; D is unclear. The V gene's germline CDR1 is LGHNA and CDR2 YSLEER. V shed 3 bases and J shed 1 base, with 9 bases lying between them. There are 14 residues in the CDR3. In nucleotides, the CDR3 is TGCGCCAGCAGCCAGTATATTAATAACTATGGCTACACCTTC. It codes for CASSQYINNYGYTF.

This clone appeared once. The CDR3 sequence is CASSPFRGVIQYF. The CDR3 coding sequence is TGTGCCAGCAGTCCCTTTCGTGGAGTGATTCAGTACTTC. The rearrangement uses TRBV28 and TRBJ2-4; the D is unclear. CDR3 length: 13 amino acids. The germline V gene has CDR1 MDHEN and CDR2 SYDVKM. With 5 bases removed from V and 10 bases from J, the gap between germline ends came to 15 bases.

This clone is deemed medium-sized. The rearrangement joins TRBV18 to TRBJ2-5; D uncertain. V was clipped by 5 bases and J by 4 bases, with 5 bases between them. The CDR3 extends over 11 amino acids. CDR1 is KGHSH, CDR2 LQKENI, per germline. The CDR3 reads CASSSGETQYF. In nucleotides, the CDR3 is TGTGCCAGCTCATCCGGAGAGACCCAGTACTTC.

The sample holds one count of this clone. The gene calls are TRBV5-1 and TRBJ1-4; D gene ambiguous. The germline gives CDR1 SGHRS, CDR2 YFSETQ. This CDR3 spans 15 amino acids. The V gene lost 3 bases and the J gene lost 7 bases, with 16 bases spanning the gap. CDR3 sequence (DNA): TGCGCCAGCAGCTCTCTTTCCCGACGGGGTGAAAAACTGTTTTTT. Translation: CASSSLSRRGEKLFF.

The chain joins TRBV7-7 to TRBJ2-5, with 10 bases aligning to TRBD2. The CDR3 is 14 residues long. Germline assignment: CDR1 SSHAT and CDR2 FNYEAQ (reference sequence). V shed 5 bases and J 4 bases; nucleotides not matched to a gene: 4. CDR3 in DNA: TGTGCCAGCAGCGTTAGCGGGGGGTCAGAGACCCAGTACTTC. Its translation is CASSVSGGSETQYF.

The chain couples TRBV6-1 to TRBJ1-2, with D unresolved. Trimming took off 2 bases at V and 8 bases at J, with 6 bases between the two ends. From germline, CDR1 is MNHNS and CDR2 SASEGT. There are 11 residues in the CDR3. Here the CDR3 reads CASSENLGYTF. CDR3 DNA sequence: TGTGCCAGCAGTGAAAATTTGGGCTACACCTTC.

The chain combines TRBV19 with TRBJ1-5; D remains ambiguous. V dropped 10 bases and J dropped 4 bases, with 20 bases sitting between them. The CDR3 covers 15 residues. The germline CDR1 and CDR2 sequences are LNHDA and SQIVND (reference sequence). The CDR3 DNA reads as TGTGCCACCAAGGTCAGACCAGTGCAAAATCAGCCCCAGCATTTT. It is translated as CATKVRPVQNQPQHF.

The chain joins TRBV4-1 to TRBJ2-5; TRBD1 matches 8 bases. CDR3 length: 19 residues. Germline CDR1 MGHRA, CDR2 YSYEKL. V shed 0 bases and J 1 base; nucleotides not matched to a gene: 13. CDR3 bases: TGCGCCAGCAGCCAAGATCCAAGGTCCAGGGGGCGCTCCCAAGAGACCCAGTACTTC. This encodes CASSQDPRSRGRSQETQYF.

The chain is built from TRBV7-9 and TRBJ2-5; 7 bases are a match to TRBD2. Germline V gene lookup returns CDR1 SEHNR and CDR2 FQNEAQ (reference sequence). With V trimmed by 5 bases and J by 4 bases, 22 bases remained unmatched. The CDR3 has 19 amino acids. CDR3 region: CASSRPRGSYLWRRETQYF. Here the CDR3 DNA reads TGTGCCAGCAGCCGTCCGCGGGGGTCCTATCTTTGGCGTAGAGAGACCCAGTACTTC.

The gene calls are TRBV7-8 and TRBJ1-4, with TRBD1 as a possible D gene (5 bases). This CDR3 contains 14 residues. Trimming left V 5 bases short and J 8 bases short, with 15 bases between. Germline V gene sequence: CDR1 SGHVS, CDR2 FQNEAQ. This CDR3 reads CASSTTGGREKLFF. The CDR3 DNA sequence: TGTGCCAGCAGCACTACGGGGGGTAGGGAAAAACTGTTTTTT. Combining the CDR3 with reference TRBV7-8 and TRBJ1-4 gives the whole variable domain GAGVSQSPRYKVAKRGQDVALRCDPISGHVSLFWYQQALGQGPEFLTYFQNEAQLDKSGLPSDRFFAERPEGSVSTLKIQRTQQEDSAVYLCASSTTGGREKLFFGSGTQLSVL.

V gene TRBV7-9 combines with J gene TRBJ1-1; tentative D call: TRBD1 (6 bases). CDR1 and CDR2 from the germline V gene are SEHNR and FQNEAQ (reference sequence). Deletions cut 5 bases from V and 11 bases from J, with 21 bases between. There are 14 residues in the CDR3. CDR3 sequence (DNA): TGTGCCAGCAGCCGACTTGGGCAGGGGCGGATCGCTTTCTTT. Its protein is CASSRLGQGRIAFF.

This chain connects TRBV3-1 (or the pseudogene TRBV3-2) to TRBJ1-6; the match to TRBD1 covers 7 bases. Trimming at V came to 4 bases and at J to 9 bases, leaving 3 bases not matched to a gene. The CDR3 is made up of 13 amino acids. Germline lookup yields CDR1 LGHDT and CDR2 YNNKEL (reference sequence). In nucleotides, the CDR3 is TGTGCCAGCAGCCTTACAGGGGTTTCACCCCTCCACTTT. The encoded protein is CASSLTGVSPLHF.

This chain joins TRBV24-1 and TRBJ2-7, with 9 positions matching TRBD1. V gave up 5 bases and J gave up 2 bases; unmatched junction bases: 3. The V gene's germline CDR1 is KGHDR and CDR2 SFDVKD. This CDR3 has 14 residues. The CDR3 DNA follows: TGTGCCACCAGTGGCGGGACAGGGACCTACGAGCAGTACTTC. Its protein product is CATSGGTGTYEQYF.

The V gene is TRBV6-1, the J gene TRBJ1-2; TRBD1 is a possible D gene (6 bases). Trimming left V 1 base short and J 0 bases short, with 15 bases between. The CDR3 is 17 amino acids. CDR1 is MNHNS, CDR2 SASEGT, per germline. CDR3 nucleotides: TGTGCCAGCAGTGAAGAGCCAGGGGTCACGTCTAACTATGGCTACACCTTC. This gives the protein CASSEEPGVTSNYGYTF.

This sequence joins TRBV25-1 and TRBJ2-3; no definite D call. This CDR3 spans 14 amino acids. CDR1 MGHDK and CDR2 SYGVNS come from the germline V gene. With 4 bases removed from V and 0 bases from J, the gap between germline ends came to 8 bases. This chain's CDR3 is CASSGHRSTDTQYF. CDR3 DNA sequence: TGTGCCAGCAGTGGACACCGCAGCACAGATACGCAGTATTTT.

V gene TRBV29-1 combines with J gene TRBJ1-1; D unclear. Trimming cost V 6 bases and J 6 bases, with 8 bases left between them. The CDR3 loop spans 10 amino acids. Germline-derived CDR1 and CDR2 are SQVTM and ANQGSEA. The CDR3 nucleotides read TGCAGCGTGGCAGATGCTGAAGCTTTCTTT. It codes for CSVADAEAFF.

This chain links TRBV28 with TRBJ2-7, with D unclear. V lost 3 bases and J lost 6, with 9 bases in between. From germline, CDR1 is MDHEN and CDR2 SYDVKM. CDR3 length: 12 residues. The CDR3 protein is CASSFGAIEQYF. DNA for the CDR3: TGTGCCAGCAGTTTCGGAGCAATCGAGCAGTACTTC.

This clone has only one observation. The chain couples TRBV28 to TRBJ1-5; perhaps TRBD1 as D (6 bases). CDR3 length: 17 amino acids. Germline CDR1 MDHEN, CDR2 SYDVKM. The ends were cut back, 6 bases at V and 3 bases at J, with 21 bases in the middle. CDR3 sequence (DNA): TGTGCCAGCAGCTACTCCGGGACAATTACCTTCAATCAGCCCCAGCATTTT. It is translated as CASSYSGTITFNQPQHF.

V and J are TRBV6-5 and TRBJ1-2, with 8 bases aligning to TRBD1. CDR1 and CDR2 from the germline V gene are MNHEY and SVGAGI. With V trimmed by 4 bases and J by 6 bases, 13 bases remained unmatched. There are 16 residues in the CDR3. The CDR3: CASSSLQGALSNGYTF. In DNA, the CDR3 is TGTGCCAGCAGTTCCCTCCAGGGGGCGCTATCGAATGGCTACACCTTC.

This chain uses TRBV9 with TRBJ2-5; a possible D gene is TRBD2 (7 bases). V was trimmed by 7 bases and J by 6 bases, leaving 10 bases between them. Germline-derived CDR1 and CDR2 are SGDLS and YYNGEE. The CDR3 totals 11 residues. The CDR3 region is CASGGAKTQYF. The CDR3 DNA is TGTGCCAGCGGGGGGGCCAAGACCCAGTACTTC.

A single count supports this clone. V is TRBV7-2 and J is TRBJ2-6; TRBD2 is a possible D gene (6 bases). The CDR3 is 16 amino acids. V was pared by 5 bases and J by 2 bases, with 13 bases between. CDR1 is SGHTA, CDR2 FQGNSA, per germline. CDR3 loop: CASSPRAGTGANVLTF. The CDR3 nucleotides are TGTGCCAGCAGCCCGAGGGCGGGGACTGGGGCCAACGTCCTGACTTTC.

This rearrangement joins TRBV5-1 to TRBJ1-5, with D possibly being TRBD1 (6 bases). V lost 4 bases and J 5 bases, leaving 16 bases between the germline ends. The germline V gene has CDR1 SGHRS and CDR2 YFSETQ. This CDR3 contains 15 residues. CDR3 region: CASSPGDNSDQPQHF. The CDR3 DNA reads as TGCGCCAGCAGCCCCGGGGACAATTCGGATCAGCCCCAGCATTTT.

The gene calls are TRBV28 and TRBJ2-6, with TRBD2 matching 9 bases. The CDR3 is made up of 18 amino acids. The V and J ends lost 4 bases and 2 bases, in that order; junction bases with no gene match: 9. Germline V gene sequence: CDR1 MDHEN, CDR2 SYDVKM. CDR3 coding DNA: TGTGCCAGCAGTTCCTTAGCGGGAGTAGAAACTGGGGCCAACGTCCTGACTTTC. This encodes CASSSLAGVETGANVLTF.

The chain couples TRBV27 to TRBJ1-1; TRBD1 might be the D (6 bases). CDR1 and CDR2 from the germline V gene are MNHEY and SMNVEV (reference sequence). The CDR3 totals 15 residues. Between the trimmed V and J ends, which lost 3 bases and 1 base, there was a span of 12 bases. As DNA, the CDR3 is TGTGCCAGCAGTTTCCGGGACAAACCGAACACTGAAGCTTTCTTT. It is translated as CASSFRDKPNTEAFF.

The chain joins TRBV27 to TRBJ1-4, with D possibly TRBD1 on 6 matching bases. V was shortened by 4 bases and J by 4 bases, with 13 bases between the two germline ends. Germline CDR1 is MNHEY and CDR2 is SMNVEV (reference sequence). The CDR3 extends over 15 amino acids. The CDR3 DNA sequence: TGTGCCAGCAGTTGGGCCGGACAGTATAATGAAAAACTGTTTTTT. It translates to CASSWAGQYNEKLFF.

This chain links TRBV28 with TRBJ1-6; tentatively, D is TRBD1 (5 bases). In germline, CDR1 is MDHEN, CDR2 SYDVKM. V was pared by 5 bases and J by 7 bases, with 12 bases between. This CDR3 has 14 residues. CDR3: CASSPGLYNSPLHF. The CDR3 nucleotides are TGTGCCAGCAGTCCGGGACTGTACAATTCACCCCTCCACTTT.

This clone showed up just once. The chain is built from TRBV4-2 and TRBJ1-2; possible D gene TRBD1, 6 bases. Germline CDR1 LGHNA, CDR2 YNFKEQ. The CDR3 is 14 amino acids. V shed 0 bases and J shed 13 bases, with 18 bases lying between them. CDR3 DNA sequence: TGTGCCAGCAGCCAAGATCTGGGGGCGCAGGCTTCCACCTTC. Its protein product is CASSQDLGAQASTF.